This record covers a single T cell receptor (beta chain). Antigen specificity is unknown. These data are taken from a study of T cell responses to AZD1222 COVID-19 vaccine. Regarding the study as a whole: Nearly half of spike-specific TCRs reportedly go after variant regions that carry no mutations. White British ancestry dominated among donors, who included more females, and clonal diversity was possibly underestimated.

Investigators merged groups given second doses at roughly 4 or roughly 12 weeks. J lost 3 bases, V lost 6 bases, and 9 bases had no gene match. CDR3 size: 16 residues. Germline V gene data show CDR1 as LNHDA and CDR2 as SQIVND (reference sequence). Profiling relied on immunoSEQ multiplex PCR, and the TCRdb table lists in-frame clones only, not all of them. The sample yields approximately 50,000 clones, 86% seen once. Sequences were derived from peripheral blood, sampled 28 days after the second AZD1222 dose. The rearrangement joins TRBV19 to TRBJ1-5; 9 bases align to TRBD1. The sequence came from an adult who received the AZD1222 COVID-19 vaccine. The CDR3 loop reads CASSPLGQGINQPQHF. CDR3 in DNA: TGTGCCAGTAGCCCATTGGGACAGGGCATCAATCAGCCCCAGCATTTT.